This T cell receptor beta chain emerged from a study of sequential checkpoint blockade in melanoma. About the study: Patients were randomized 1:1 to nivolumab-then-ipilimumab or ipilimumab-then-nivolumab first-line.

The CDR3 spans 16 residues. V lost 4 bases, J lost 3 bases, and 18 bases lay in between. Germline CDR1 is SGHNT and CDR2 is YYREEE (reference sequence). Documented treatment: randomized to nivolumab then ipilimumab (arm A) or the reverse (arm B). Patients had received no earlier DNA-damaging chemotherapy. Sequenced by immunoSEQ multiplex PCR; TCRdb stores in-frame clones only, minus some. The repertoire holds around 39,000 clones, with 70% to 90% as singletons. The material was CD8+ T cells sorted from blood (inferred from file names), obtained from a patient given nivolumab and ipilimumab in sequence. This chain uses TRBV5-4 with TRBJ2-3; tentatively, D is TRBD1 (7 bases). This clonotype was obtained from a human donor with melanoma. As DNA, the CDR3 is TGTGCCAGCAGCGCAGACAGGGCGGGGATGACAGATACGCAGTATTTT. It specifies CASSADRAGMTDTQYF. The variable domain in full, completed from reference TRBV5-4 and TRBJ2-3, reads ETGVTQSPTHLIKTRGQQVTLRCSSQSGHNTVSWYQQALGQGPQFIFQYYREEENGRGNFPPRFSGLQFPNYSSELNVNALELDDSALYLCASSADRAGMTDTQYFGPGTRLTVL.